A single sample is the source of the 20 T cell receptor beta chains below, sequenced in a study of radiotherapy plus CTLA-4 blockade in lung cancer. The repertoire was sequenced with immunoSEQ multiplex PCR; TCRdb's copy has only in-frame clones and lacks some. Of about 84,000 clones detected, about two thirds appear once; the ten largest clones hold 11% to 15%. This sample comprised peripheral blood, obtained from a patient treated with radiotherapy plus ipilimumab. These receptor sequences come from a human donor with non-small cell lung cancer that progressed on radiotherapy plus ipilimumab.

This chain joins TRBV27 and TRBJ2-3; D tentatively reads TRBD1 or TRBD2 (5 bases each). V dropped 2 bases and J dropped 2 bases, with 11 bases sitting between them. CDR3 length: 15 residues. Germline V CDR1 and CDR2: MNHEY, SMNVEV (reference sequence). The CDR3 region is CASSLVGGFTDTQYF. Written as DNA, the CDR3 is TGTGCCAGCAGTTTAGTTGGGGGTTTCACAGATACGCAGTATTTT.

The rearrangement links TRBV9 to TRBJ2-7; D uncertain. Germline V CDR1 and CDR2: SGDLS, YYNGEE. V dropped 4 bases and J dropped 3 bases, with 11 bases sitting between them. The CDR3 covers 13 residues. The CDR3 DNA reads as TGTGCCAGCAGCCTGGCCCTCGACTACGAGCAGTACTTC. Its translation: CASSLALDYEQYF. The full variable domain, completed using reference TRBV9 and TRBJ2-7, is DSGVTQTPKHLITATGQRVTLRCSPRSGDLSVYWYQQSLDQGLQFLIQYYNGEERAKGNILERFSAQQFPDLHSELNLSSLELGDSALYFCASSLALDYEQYFGPGTRLTVT.

This clone was recorded once. The gene calls are TRBV6-1 and TRBJ1-5; 7 positions agree with TRBD1. The CDR3 has 14 residues. Germline CDR1 MNHNS, CDR2 SASEGT. J lost 6 bases, V lost 5 bases, and 7 bases had no gene match. The CDR3, as DNA: TGTGCCAGCAGTAGGGACAGCTTCTCTCAGCCCCAGCATTTT. Translating it yields CASSRDSFSQPQHF.

Points on this clone: Mismatch with germline at one junction end may stem from a read error. V is TRBV5-4 and J is TRBJ1-2; D may be TRBD1 (6 bases). The CDR3 covers 16 residues. Germline CDR1 SGHNT, CDR2 YYREEE (reference sequence). The CDR3: CARSLEVGGPNYGYTF. CDR3 sequence (DNA): TGTGCCAGAAGCTTGGAAGTCGGGGGGCCTAACTATGGCTACACCTTC.

This clone turned up a few times. The chain couples TRBV7-2 to TRBJ1-1; D not certain. The length of the CDR3 is 13 residues. Trimming removed 0 bases from V and 1 base from J, with 3 bases in between. Germline CDR1 is SGHTA and CDR2 is FQGNSA. The CDR3 nucleotides are TGTGCCAGCAGCTTAGCGCCGAACACTGAAGCTTTCTTT. Translating it yields CASSLAPNTEAFF.

The chain links TRBV15 to TRBJ2-7; D unclear. CDR1 is LNHNV and CDR2 is YYDKDF in the germline V gene (reference sequence). CDR3 length: 16 amino acids. V was shortened by 0 bases and J by 0 bases, with 12 bases between the two germline ends. The CDR3 bases are TGTGCCACCAGCAGAGATTCCGAGACGGGCTCCTACGAGCAGTACTTC. Translated: CATSRDSETGSYEQYF.

The rearrangement links TRBV7-9 to TRBJ2-1; 14 bases align to TRBD2. Germline lookup yields CDR1 SEHNR and CDR2 FQNEAQ (reference sequence). The junction had 8 bases not matched to a gene; V was cut back by 1 base and J by 6 bases. The CDR3 is 18 residues long. In DNA form, the CDR3 reads TGTGCCAGCAGCTTAGTAGGGGGACTAGCGGGAGACGGCAATGAGCAGTTCTTC. Amino acid sequence: CASSLVGGLAGDGNEQFF.

This rearrangement joins TRBV9 to TRBJ2-1; D unresolved. Per germline, CDR1 SGDLS and CDR2 YYNGEE. V lost 3 bases and J 11 bases, leaving 12 bases between the germline ends. There are 12 residues in the CDR3. CDR3 loop: CASSGPSNQQFF. The CDR3, as DNA: TGTGCCAGCAGCGGCCCCTCGAACCAGCAGTTCTTC.

J is TRBJ2-5 and V is TRBV6-1; 9 nucleotides line up with TRBD2. CDR1 and CDR2 (germline): MNHNS, SASEGT. After removal of 0 bases from V and 7 bases from J, the junction contained 6 bases not matched to a gene. The CDR3 covers 15 residues. In DNA form, the CDR3 reads TGTGCCAGCAGTGAAGCCGCGGGGGGGCCGAGGACCCAGTACTTC. Its translation is CASSEAAGGPRTQYF.

The table lists this clone with a few counts. The chain has TRBV29-1 and TRBJ2-3, with 7 bases lining up with TRBD2. After removal of 6 bases from V and 2 bases from J, the junction contained 11 bases not matched to a gene. Germline V gene data show CDR1 as SQVTM and CDR2 as ANQGSEA. This CDR3 has 15 amino acids. CDR3 coding DNA: TGCAGCGTGCGGTCCGGGACTACCAACACAGATACGCAGTATTTT. Translating gives CSVRSGTTNTDTQYF.

This sequence joins TRBV4-1 and TRBJ2-1; D gene ambiguous. Germline lookup yields CDR1 MGHRA and CDR2 YSYEKL. This CDR3 comprises 16 residues. The V gene lost 1 base and the J gene lost 2 bases, with 12 bases spanning the gap. CDR3 protein: CASSQGLSSAYNEQFF. CDR3 DNA sequence: TGCGCCAGCAGCCAAGGACTTTCCTCCGCCTACAATGAGCAGTTCTTC.

This clone was counted only a few times. The sample has other DNA sequences that encode this CDR3 too. The rearrangement links TRBV28 to TRBJ2-1, with no clear D. Germline V gives CDR1 MDHEN, CDR2 SYDVKM. The ends were cut back, 5 bases at V and 3 bases at J, with 8 bases in the middle. The CDR3 sequence is 13 residues long. The CDR3 DNA follows: TGTGCCAGCAGTCCGCCCGGCTACAATGAGCAGTTCTTC. It encodes CASSPPGYNEQFF. The full variable domain, completed using reference TRBV28 and TRBJ2-1, is DVKVTQSSRYLVKRTGEKVFLECVQDMDHENMFWYRQDPGLGLRLIYFSYDVKMKEKGDIPEGYSVSREKKERFSLILESASTNQTSMYLCASSPPGYNEQFFGPGTRLTVL.

This chain connects TRBV9 to TRBJ2-3; D may match TRBD1 or TRBD2 (5 bases each). V was pared by 0 bases and J by 4 bases, with 9 bases between. The CDR3 consists of 14 residues. Per the germline V gene, CDR1 is SGDLS and CDR2 is YYNGEE. In DNA, the CDR3 is TGTGCCAGCAGCGTAGGGGACCCCCCAGATACGCAGTATTTT. Its translation is CASSVGDPPDTQYF.

The chain has TRBV5-6 and TRBJ1-4; TRBD1 aligns across 7 bases. Germline V CDR1 and CDR2: SGHDT, YYEEEE. Trimming cost V 3 bases and J 2 bases; bases outside gene matches: 10. This CDR3 spans 17 amino acids. CDR3 in amino acids: CASSWGPGGSTNEKLFF. In nucleotides, the CDR3 is TGTGCCAGCAGCTGGGGCCCAGGGGGATCGACTAATGAAAAACTGTTTTTT.

The V gene is TRBV19, the J gene TRBJ1-5; D ambiguous. Trimming removed 7 bases from V and 3 bases from J, with 13 bases in between. The CDR3 consists of 14 residues. Germline CDR1 and CDR2: LNHDA and SQIVND (reference sequence). The CDR3 loop is CASKEGQDNQPQHF. The CDR3 DNA sequence: TGTGCCAGTAAGGAGGGTCAGGACAATCAGCCCCAGCATTTT.

The J gene is TRBJ2-7, the V gene TRBV5-6; D is possibly TRBD1 (6 bases). Germline V gene sequence: CDR1 SGHDT, CDR2 YYEEEE. The V end was cut by 7 bases, the J end by 0 bases, with 14 bases between. The CDR3 sequence is 14 residues long. The CDR3 DNA sequence: TGTGCCAGCCTACAGGGCCCAAGCTCCTACGAGCAGTACTTC. This sequence encodes CASLQGPSSYEQYF.

The chain links TRBV5-5 to TRBJ1-2; D unclear. This CDR3 has 13 amino acids. V lost 4 bases to trimming and J lost 2 bases, with 9 bases between them. Germline CDR1 and CDR2: SGHKS and YYEKEE (reference sequence). CDR3 in amino acids: CASSPDLNYGYTF. The CDR3, as DNA: TGTGCCAGCAGCCCTGACCTAAACTATGGCTACACCTTC.

The gene calls are TRBV7-2 and TRBJ2-5; a weak D match, TRBD1 (6 bases). This CDR3 contains 15 residues. Germline values: CDR1 SGHTA, CDR2 FQGNSA. Between the trimmed V and J ends, which lost 5 bases and 1 base, there was a span of 14 bases. CDR3 loop: CASSHRQAPQETQYF. CDR3 DNA: TGTGCCAGCAGCCATCGACAGGCTCCCCAAGAGACCCAGTACTTC. Full variable domain (rest looked up from reference TRBV7-2 and TRBJ2-5): GAGVSQSPSNKVTEKGKDVELRCDPISGHTALYWYRQSLGQGLEFLIYFQGNSAPDKSGLPSDRFSAERTGGSVSTLTIQRTQQEDSAVYLCASSHRQAPQETQYFGPGTRLLVL.

The chain employs TRBV9 and TRBJ1-3; TRBD1 matches at 7 bases. The CDR3 consists of 16 residues. V shed 4 bases, J shed 0 bases, and the junction held 7 bases outside the gene matches. The germline V gene has CDR1 SGDLS and CDR2 YYNGEE. CDR3 protein: CASSPGGQDSGNTIYF. DNA of the CDR3: TGTGCCAGCAGCCCGGGTGGACAGGACTCTGGAAACACCATATATTTT.

The chain is built from TRBV27 and TRBJ2-1; a possible D gene is TRBD1 (5 bases). The CDR3 runs to 16 residues. Germline V gives CDR1 MNHEY, CDR2 SMNVEV (reference sequence). Trimming pared 2 bases from V and 7 bases from J, leaving 18 bases between. The CDR3 loop is CASSLPPGPRGNEQFF. The DNA for the CDR3 is TGTGCCAGCAGTTTACCACCGGGTCCTAGGGGTAATGAGCAGTTCTTC.